This entry lists 18 T cell receptor beta chains sequenced from one sample in a study of T cells in localized non-small cell lung cancer. The method was immunoSEQ multiplex PCR; TCRdb's version includes in-frame clones alone and lacks a portion of them. The sample contains about 26,000 clones, approximately 84% of which appear only once. Sequences were derived from peripheral blood, sampled before any cancer treatment. The receptors shown here come from a man between 40 and 75 years old with stage III squamous cell lung carcinoma.

The chain carries TRBV10-3 and TRBJ2-3, with D maybe TRBD2 (5 bases). The CDR3 length is 14 residues. Trimming removed 2 bases at V and 0 bases at J, with 6 bases between. Germline CDR1 reads ENHRY; CDR2 reads SYGVKD. CDR3 DNA sequence: TGTGCCATCAGTGAGCGGGGTAGCACAGATACGCAGTATTTT. It codes for CAISERGSTDTQYF.

This rearrangement joins TRBV9 to TRBJ1-6; possibly TRBD1 for D (6 bases). The germline gives CDR1 SGDLS, CDR2 YYNGEE. The V gene lost 4 bases and the J gene lost 9 bases, with 17 bases spanning the gap. This CDR3 has 15 residues. The CDR3 region has the DNA TGTGCCAGCAGCTTACTACAGGGTGACGGTTCACCCCTCCACTTT. This sequence encodes CASSLLQGDGSPLHF.

The V call is TRBV7-8, the J call TRBJ2-1; TRBD2 agrees at 12 bases. V dropped 5 bases and J dropped 6; count of bases not matched to a gene: 5. Germline CDR1 reads SGHVS; CDR2 reads FQNEAQ. The CDR3 length is 15 residues. The CDR3 reads CASSMTSGRTNEQFF. In DNA, the CDR3 is TGTGCCAGCAGCATGACTAGCGGGAGAACCAATGAGCAGTTCTTC.

This clone was recorded only once. This sequence joins TRBV2 and TRBJ2-1, with 10 bases aligning to TRBD2. Unmatched junction bases numbered 16, after V lost 8 bases and J lost 9 bases. The CDR3 sequence is 16 residues long. CDR1 and CDR2 (germline): SNHLY, FYNNEI. CDR3 sequence: CASLFERLAGVLEQFF. The DNA for the CDR3 is TGTGCCAGCCTTTTCGAAAGGCTAGCGGGAGTACTTGAGCAGTTCTTC.

The chain joins TRBV9 to TRBJ1-1; D not certain. CDR1 is SGDLS and CDR2 is YYNGEE in the germline V gene. V lost 0 bases and J lost 1, with 10 bases in between. The CDR3 totals 15 residues. In nucleotides, the CDR3 is TGTGCCAGCAGCGTAGCTGTTCGGGAGAACACTGAAGCTTTCTTT. Translating gives CASSVAVRENTEAFF.

This clone showed up just a few times. The rearrangement uses TRBV4-1 and TRBJ2-1, with 11 bases aligning to TRBD1. Germline V gene lookup returns CDR1 MGHRA and CDR2 YSYEKL. The CDR3 has 18 residues. The ends lost 1 base at V and 1 base at J; junction bases unmatched: 6. The CDR3 protein is CASSQGTGGYKSYNEQFF. The CDR3 DNA reads TGCGCCAGCAGCCAAGGGACAGGGGGCTATAAGTCCTACAATGAGCAGTTCTTC.

The J gene is TRBJ1-4, the V gene TRBV29-1; D remains unclear. V lost 0 bases, J lost 7 bases, and 9 bases lay in between. This CDR3 is built from 13 residues. Germline V gene sequence: CDR1 SQVTM, CDR2 ANQGSEA. The CDR3 reads CSVEDGNSEKLFF. Written as DNA, the CDR3 is TGCAGCGTTGAAGATGGGAACAGTGAAAAACTGTTTTTT.

This clone appeared a single time. The rearrangement uses TRBV28 and TRBJ1-2; D gene unclear. The CDR3 has 15 amino acids. Deletions cut 6 bases from V and 2 bases from J, with 16 bases between. CDR1 MDHEN and CDR2 SYDVKM come from the germline V gene. CDR3 DNA sequence: TGTGCCAGCAGGAAATTCGCCAGTATGAACTATGGCTACACCTTC. It specifies CASRKFASMNYGYTF.

The chain carries TRBV4-1 and TRBJ2-3; D gene ambiguous. This CDR3 is 17 amino acids long. V lost 4 bases to trimming and J lost 4 bases, with 21 bases between them. Germline loops: CDR1 MGHRA, CDR2 YSYEKL. CDR3 nucleotide sequence: TGCGCCAGCAGCCCCTTTCGGGCAGTGGAGTTGGCAGATACGCAGTATTTT. Protein product: CASSPFRAVELADTQYF.

V gene TRBV10-1 combines with J gene TRBJ2-1, with TRBD2 matching 8 bases. Germline V gene sequence: CDR1 WNHNN, CDR2 SYGVQD (reference sequence). Trimming took 1 base from V and 7 from J; bases not matched to a gene: 9. The CDR3 has 16 residues. Here the CDR3 reads CASSELDAGTSNEQFF. CDR3 nucleotides: TGCGCCAGCAGTGAGTTAGACGCCGGGACTAGTAATGAGCAGTTCTTC.

The chain links TRBV6-4 to TRBJ2-6, with D possibly matching TRBD1 (6 bases). Trimming pared 0 bases from V and 0 bases from J, leaving 6 bases between. The germline V gene has CDR1 MRHNA and CDR2 SNTAGT. The CDR3 consists of 16 residues. CDR3: CASSDSGGSGANVLTF. DNA for the CDR3: TGTGCCAGCAGTGACTCAGGGGGCTCTGGGGCCAACGTCCTGACTTTC.

The CDR3 nucleotides are TGTGCCAGCAGTTTATTTTCAGGGGGGCTCTACGAGCAGTACTTC. Protein sequence: CASSLFSGGLYEQYF. V and J are TRBV28 and TRBJ2-7; D may be TRBD1 (7 bases). V was clipped by 1 base and J by 3 bases, with 13 bases between them. Germline lookup yields CDR1 MDHEN and CDR2 SYDVKM. This CDR3 region has 15 residues.

The rearrangement joins TRBV29-1 to TRBJ2-1, with TRBD1 matching over 8 bases. V shed 6 bases and J 5 bases; nucleotides not matched to a gene: 3. Germline assignment: CDR1 SQVTM and CDR2 ANQGSEA. The CDR3 loop spans 12 amino acids. CDR3 DNA: TGCAGCGTAGGACAGGGAAACAATGAGCAGTTCTTC. The encoded protein is CSVGQGNNEQFF.

J is TRBJ2-3 and V is TRBV6-1, with D possibly matching TRBD1 (6 bases). Germline V gives CDR1 MNHNS, CDR2 SASEGT. The CDR3 contains 15 residues. Trimming took off 6 bases at V and 2 bases at J, with 15 bases between the two ends. For the CDR3, the DNA is TGTGCCAGCAGGCCTGACAGGACACCCACAGATACGCAGTATTTT. Protein sequence: CASRPDRTPTDTQYF.

The CDR3 protein is CASSQDNEQFF. CDR3 nucleotide sequence: TGTGCCAGCAGTCAGGACAATGAGCAGTTCTTC. V and J are TRBV6-6 and TRBJ2-1, with D unresolved. The V gene lost 5 bases and the J gene lost 5 bases, with 4 bases spanning the gap. The CDR3 is 11 residues long. Germline values: CDR1 MNHNY, CDR2 SVGAGI (reference sequence).

This clone appeared a single time. This chain links TRBV28 with TRBJ2-5, with TRBD2 identical over 8 bases. The CDR3 runs to 14 residues. Germline V gene data show CDR1 as MDHEN and CDR2 as SYDVKM. V was clipped by 6 bases and J by 5 bases; unmatched bases: 8. CDR3 in DNA: TGTGCCAGCAGCCGAGCGGGAGTGGAGGAGACCCAGTACTTC. Translation: CASSRAGVEETQYF.

The chain combines TRBV29-1 with TRBJ1-1, with D perhaps matching TRBD1 (6 bases). The CDR3 runs to 13 residues. The germline CDR1 and CDR2 sequences are SQVTM and ANQGSEA. V was shortened by 3 bases and J by 4 bases, with 12 bases between the two germline ends. CDR3 DNA: TGCAGCGTTGACGAACAGGGCGGCACTGAAGCTTTCTTT. Protein: CSVDEQGGTEAFF. The full variable domain, with the rest looked up from reference TRBV29-1 and TRBJ1-1, is SAVISQKPSRDICQRGTSLTIQCQVDSQVTMMFWYRQQPGQSLTLIATANQGSEATYESGFVIDKFPISRPNLTFSTLTVSNMSPEDSSIYLCSVDEQGGTEAFFGQGTRLTVV.

J is TRBJ2-3 and V is TRBV19, with D perhaps assigned TRBD1 or TRBD2 (5 bases each). Germline CDR1 and CDR2: LNHDA and SQIVND (reference sequence). Trimming left V 4 bases short and J 3 bases short, with 14 bases between. The CDR3 loop spans 15 amino acids. CDR3 sequence (DNA): TGTGCCAGTAGTAGGGCGGGCTGGGGGACAGATACGCAGTATTTT. This translates into CASSRAGWGTDTQYF.